A single sample gave rise to the 14 T cell receptor beta chains below, sequenced in a study of OX40 agonist ivuxolimab in advanced cancers. This table comes from immunoSEQ multiplex PCR, and its TCRdb copy is limited to in-frame clones, with some not included. The sample includes around 60,000 clones, around 82% of them seen just once. Source: CD4+ or CD8+ T cells sorted from blood, taken in a trial of the OX40 agonist ivuxolimab. The receptors were sampled from an adult with an advanced solid tumor such as melanoma, head and neck, liver or kidney cancer.

This clone has more than one count but fewer than ten. The chain links TRBV5-6 to TRBJ1-1; the D is unclear. The CDR3 length is 14 residues. Germline lookup yields CDR1 SGHDT and CDR2 YYEEEE. V was clipped by 4 bases and J by 6 bases, with 16 bases between them. The CDR3 DNA follows: TGTGCCAGCAGCCGCTACGGGGAGGGCTCTGAAGCTTTCTTT. Amino acids: CASSRYGEGSEAFF.

The J gene is TRBJ1-1, the V gene TRBV11-3, with no clear D. This CDR3 spans 13 amino acids. The germline V gene has CDR1 SGHNT and CDR2 YENEEA. Trimming stripped 5 bases from V and 0 bases from J, with 7 bases between. The CDR3 region is CASSLGLNTEAFF. CDR3 sequence (DNA): TGTGCCAGCAGCCTGGGTTTGAACACTGAAGCTTTCTTT.

The chain recombines TRBV29-1 with TRBJ2-3, with unresolved D. Trimming removed 4 bases from V and 3 bases from J, with 11 bases in between. This CDR3 region has 13 residues. The V gene's germline CDR1 is SQVTM and CDR2 ANQGSEA. The CDR3 protein is CSVGDVGTDTQYF. The CDR3 DNA sequence: TGCAGCGTTGGAGACGTCGGGACAGATACGCAGTATTTT.

This chain joins TRBV29-1 and TRBJ1-1, with 7 bases identical to TRBD1. This CDR3 region has 14 residues. V lost 4 bases, J lost 5 bases, and 10 bases stayed unmatched. The V gene's germline CDR1 is SQVTM and CDR2 ANQGSEA. CDR3 bases: TGCAGCGTTGGGACAGGAGGCTATAAGACTGAAGCTTTCTTT. Its protein is CSVGTGGYKTEAFF.

This CDR3 reads CASSLESGGAGEQFF. CDR3 nucleotides: TGTGCCAGCAGCTTAGAGAGCGGGGGGGCCGGTGAGCAGTTCTTC. The chain recombines TRBV11-2 with TRBJ2-1; 10 bases line up with TRBD2. V shed 0 bases, J shed 9 bases, and the junction held 5 bases outside the gene matches. This CDR3 has 15 amino acids. Germline V lookup: CDR1 SGHAT, CDR2 FQNNGV.

V and J are TRBV28 and TRBJ2-7; TRBD1 might be the D (6 bases). The CDR3 spans 13 residues. Germline values: CDR1 MDHEN, CDR2 SYDVKM. V lost 6 bases to trimming and J lost 0 bases, with 9 bases between them. DNA of the CDR3: TGTGCCAGCAGGCACAGGGCCTCCTACGAGCAGTACTTC. Residues: CASRHRASYEQYF.

The J gene is TRBJ2-1, the V gene TRBV6-1; no firm D call. In germline, CDR1 is MNHNS, CDR2 SASEGT. The CDR3 loop spans 13 amino acids. The ends were cut back, 3 bases at V and 4 bases at J, with 7 bases in the middle. The CDR3 loop is CASSDTEYNEQFF. DNA for the CDR3: TGTGCCAGCAGTGACACAGAATACAATGAGCAGTTCTTC.

This CDR3 is CASSYSRGHGYTF. The CDR3 DNA is TGTGCCAGCAGTTACTCGCGGGGGCATGGCTACACCTTC. The rearrangement joins TRBV6-5 to TRBJ1-2, with a weak D call TRBD1 (6 bases). V lost 0 bases to trimming and J lost 6 bases, with 8 bases between them. The length of the CDR3 is 13 residues. CDR1 is MNHEY and CDR2 is SVGAGI in the germline V gene.

This chain links TRBV28 with TRBJ2-1; 12 bases match TRBD2. The V gene end was trimmed by 5 bases and the J gene end by 5 bases; junction bases not matched to a gene: 10. CDR1 is MDHEN, CDR2 SYDVKM, per germline. The CDR3 length is 17 residues. Here the CDR3 DNA reads TGTGCCAGCAGTCCCTACCCACTAGCGGGAGGCCACAATGAGCAGTTCTTC. Translation gives CASSPYPLAGGHNEQFF.

The chain links TRBV5-1 to TRBJ1-1; 9 bases match TRBD1. V was clipped by 4 bases and J by 4 bases; unmatched bases: 8. From germline, CDR1 is SGHRS and CDR2 YFSETQ. The CDR3 is made up of 15 amino acids. The CDR3 is CASSAGTGFGTEAFF. The CDR3 DNA sequence: TGCGCCAGCAGCGCCGGGACAGGGTTCGGCACTGAAGCTTTCTTT.

CDR3 region: CASSPGLGGVEKLFF. CDR3 DNA sequence: TGTGCCAGCAGCCCCGGGTTAGGGGGCGTTGAAAAACTGTTTTTT. This chain joins TRBV28 and TRBJ1-4; 7 bases map to TRBD1. V was clipped by 6 bases and J by 7 bases; unmatched bases: 11. The CDR3 spans 15 residues. Germline CDR1 reads MDHEN; CDR2 reads SYDVKM.

On this clone itself: At one end, the junction sequence differs from germline, possibly due to a read error. The rearrangement joins TRBV28 to TRBJ1-5; TRBD1 is a possible D gene (5 bases). The CDR3 loop spans 13 amino acids. The germline V gene encodes CDR1 MDHEN and CDR2 SYDVKM. In DNA, the CDR3 is TGTGCCGGCAGGGAAACTCTATCGCAGCCCCAGCATTTT. Protein: CAGRETLSQPQHF.

The rearrangement uses TRBV5-1 and TRBJ1-1; D gene unclear. Germline CDR1 and CDR2: SGHRS and YFSETQ. The CDR3 consists of 14 residues. V was shortened by 1 base and J by 0 bases, with 7 bases between the two germline ends. This chain's CDR3 is CASSLRAMNTEAFF. The CDR3 DNA reads TGCGCCAGCAGCTTGAGAGCGATGAACACTGAAGCTTTCTTT.

This CDR3 reads CASSDEGDGYTF. In DNA form, the CDR3 reads TGTGCCAGCAGTGATGAGGGAGATGGCTACACCTTC. J is TRBJ1-2 and V is TRBV2; D uncertain. CDR1 is SNHLY, CDR2 FYNNEI, per germline. The CDR3 runs to 12 residues. The ends were cut back, 3 bases at V and 6 bases at J, with 8 bases in the middle.